This T cell receptor beta chain was profiled in a study of blood T cells in healthy people across ages. The germline V gene encodes CDR1 SGHTA and CDR2 FQGTGA. Trimming took off 5 bases at V and 7 bases at J, with 15 bases between the two ends. CDR3 size: 14 residues. This clonotype occurred a few times. Its antigen is unknown. Regarding the study as a whole: Strongly correlated with naive T cell percentage was TCR beta diversity.

For the second PCR, which ran for roughly 6 to 12 cycles, a sample-barcoded 5' primer and a J-beta primer mix were used. Using its own MiXCR run on the 5' RACE reads, TCRdb lists one record per CDR3 protein. The sample contains more than 900,000 distinct CDR3 sequences, about 25% of which appear only once. The sample was also reused in another study, on T cells of mothers and their children. That paper notes: All donors were healthy and Caucasian; they were three mothers and their six children. Barcodes for each sample and 2-4 random nucleotides were added by the M1S primer used in the second PCR.

The sequenced sample was blood. This sequence was found in a girl aged 2-15 years in good health. The chain is built from TRBV7-3 and TRBJ2-1, with D tentatively TRBD2 (6 bases). This chain's CDR3 is CASSHLTRDNEQFF. CDR3 sequence (DNA): TGTGCCAGCAGCCATTTGACTAGGGATAATGAGCAGTTCTTC.